A selection of T cell receptor beta chains follows, all from one sample in a study of blood T cells in healthy people across ages. Each CDR3 protein is one row after TCRdb ran MiXCR on the 5' RACE reads. Of 1.5 million to 2 million distinct CDR3 sequences detected, roughly 32% appear once; the ten largest clones hold 11%. Material for sequencing was blood. These receptors came from a woman in her 30s in good health. Each CDR3 is given with its conserved first and last residue. A D gene is named only where the DNA matches it firmly. Not every row has a clone size; where given, it reads once, few, many or a size class.

V	D	size	J	CDR3	DNA
TRBV5-1	-	few	TRBJ2-5	CASSLKEGEDKETQYF	TGCGCCAGCAGCTTGAAGGAAGGAGAAGATAAGGAGACCCAGTACTTC
TRBV6-1	-	-	TRBJ2-5	CATRGRGGETQYF	TGTGCCACCAGGGGACGGGGAGGAGAGACCCAGTACTTC
TRBV11-2	TRBD2	many	TRBJ2-5	CASSLEVHRLAGETQYF	TGTGCCAGCAGCTTAGAGGTTCACCGTCTAGCGGGAGAGACCCAGTACTTC
TRBV5-1	-	-	TRBJ2-4	CAISLQGAVKQYF	TGCGCCATCAGCTTACAAGGAGCTGTCAAGCAGTACTTC
TRBV6-1	-	-	TRBJ2-7	CAIGFYEQYF	TGTGCCATCGGGTTCTACGAGCAGTACTTC
TRBV12-3/TRBV12-4	-	few	TRBJ1-2	CASSQGLHANYGYTF	TGTGCCAGCAGCCAGGGACTGCATGCTAACTATGGCTACACCTTC
TRBV4-1	TRBD2	-	TRBJ2-7	CASSQDRGSGRAEYEQYF	TGCGCCAGCAGCCAAGATCGGGGTAGCGGGAGGGCCGAATACGAGCAGTACTTC
TRBV2	-	few	TRBJ2-3	CASRNSADTQYF	TGTGCCAGCCGGAACAGTGCAGATACGCAGTATTTT
TRBV20-1	TRBD2	-	TRBJ2-5	CSAPGGIQGTQYF	TGCAGTGCTCCCGGGGGGATCCAAGGGACCCAGTACTTT
TRBV12-3/TRBV12-4	-	-	TRBJ1-2	CASSLFQYYGYTF	TGTGCCAGCAGTTTGTTTCAGTACTATGGCTACACCTTC
TRBV18	-	few	TRBJ1-2	CASSLPNVARGYTF	TGTGCCAGCTCACTGCCTAATGTGGCTCGTGGCTACACCTTC
TRBV7-9	-	-	TRBJ1-5	CASSLSTGFQPQHF	TGTGCCAGCAGCTTAAGTACAGGGTTTCAGCCCCAGCATTTT
TRBV13	-	-	TRBJ2-1	CASSSGTAYAEQFF	TGTGCCAGCAGCTCGGGGACTGCATACGCTGAGCAGTTCTTC
TRBV20-1	-	-	TRBJ1-1	CSARDEGANTEAFF	TGCAGTGCTAGAGACGAAGGAGCGAACACTGAAGCTTTCTTT
TRBV2	TRBD2	few	TRBJ2-5	CASSGRGGGETQYF	TGTGCCAGCAGTGGGCGGGGGGGCGGAGAGACCCAGTACTTC
TRBV30	-	few	TRBJ2-7	CAWSEGHGSYEQYF	TGTGCCTGGAGCGAAGGACACGGATCCTACGAGCAGTACTTC
TRBV27	-	few	TRBJ1-5	CASSSSRGNGNQPQHF	TGTGCCAGCAGCTCGTCCCGGGGGAATGGAAATCAGCCCCAGCATTTT
TRBV20-1	-	-	TRBJ1-6	CSAKGRVGSPLHF	TGCAGTGCCAAAGGCAGGGTAGGGTCACCCCTCCACTTT
TRBV10-2	-	-	TRBJ2-7	CASSDDLARNEQYF	TGCGCCAGCAGTGATGACCTAGCGAGGAACGAGCAGTACTTC
TRBV2	TRBD1	-	TRBJ1-1	CASRYDRARTEAFF	TGTGCCAGCAGATATGACAGGGCGAGGACTGAAGCTTTCTTT
TRBV3-1	-	few	TRBJ2-2	CASSLTRDSRGELFF	TGTGCCAGCAGTCTAACCAGGGACTCCCGCGGGGAGCTGTTTTTT
TRBV15	TRBD1	few	TRBJ2-1	CATSRETGVRFF	TGTGCCACCAGCAGAGAGACAGGGGTAAGGTTCTTC
TRBV5-1	TRBD2	-	TRBJ2-3	CASSLGLAGTLTDTQYF	TGCGCCAGCAGCTTGGGTCTAGCGGGGACTCTGACAGATACGCAGTATTTT
TRBV25-1	-	many	TRBJ2-5	CASSEPTQEETQYF	TGTGCCAGCAGTGAACCCACCCAGGAAGAGACCCAGTACTTC
TRBV7-6	TRBD2	many	TRBJ2-7	CASSRAGTYEQYF	TGTGCCAGCAGCCGAGCGGGAACCTACGAGCAGTACTTC
TRBV29-1	TRBD1	-	TRBJ1-1	CSGRQGEGEAFF	TGCAGCGGCCGACAGGGGGAAGGTGAAGCTTTCTTT
TRBV4-1	-	-	TRBJ2-5	CASSQEFFHGQPTLQETQYF	TGCGCCAGCAGCCAAGAATTTTTTCATGGACAGCCAACACTACAAGAGACCCAGTACTTC
TRBV25-1	TRBD1	many	TRBJ2-3	CASSVGQGGEDTQYF	TGTGCCAGCAGTGTTGGACAGGGTGGTGAAGATACGCAGTATTTT
TRBV5-1	TRBD1	few	TRBJ1-1	CASSLNGQENTEAFF	TGCGCCAGCAGCTTGAACGGACAGGAGAACACTGAAGCTTTCTTT
TRBV12-3/TRBV12-4	-	few	TRBJ2-5	CASSTLPQETLYF	TGTGCCAGCAGTACCCTACCTCAAGAGACCCTGTACTTC
TRBV7-6	TRBD1	many	TRBJ2-3	CASSLNSGQGTDTQYF	TGTGCCAGCAGCTTAAATTCAGGACAGGGGACAGATACGCAGTATTTT
TRBV12-3/TRBV12-4	-	few	TRBJ2-1	CASTVGFVRSRNEQFF	TGTGCCAGCACCGTTGGATTCGTGAGGTCACGCAATGAGCAGTTCTTC
TRBV4-1	-	few	TRBJ2-7	CASSQVMGTEQYF	TGCGCCAGCAGCCAAGTGATGGGGACGGAGCAGTACTTC
TRBV29-1	-	-	TRBJ1-1	CSVEHPEGENTEAFF	TGCAGCGTTGAACACCCCGAGGGGGAGAACACTGAAGCTTTCTTT